This TCR beta chain was recovered during a study of spatial heterogeneity in lung cancer. Overall study: Counts of TCR transcripts in tumor regions correlated strongly with a matched bulk RNA-seq T cell module score. General study results and limits: Higher tumor mutation counts went along with higher counts of expanded intratumoral alpha and beta TCRs.

Noted time point: sample taken at primary tumor resection. This CDR3 is built from 14 residues. Germline lookup yields CDR1 SNHLY and CDR2 FYNNEI. Trimming at V came to 7 bases and at J to 6 bases, leaving 10 bases not matched to a gene. This clonotype was seen ten or more times. Its antigen is unidentified. TCRdb used MiXCR to reprocess the 5' RACE reads, holding one entry per CDR3 protein. The sample shows around 100,000 distinct CDR3 sequences, approximately 4.4% of them seen only once. The origin of this receptor is a male donor with early-stage non-small cell lung cancer. The rearrangement joins TRBV2 to TRBJ2-3; 7 positions match TRBD1. The specimen was lung tumor tissue, collected at surgery. CDR3 sequence: CASIPRTGSDTQYF. The CDR3 DNA reads as TGTGCCAGCATCCCTCGGACAGGATCGGATACGCAGTATTTT.